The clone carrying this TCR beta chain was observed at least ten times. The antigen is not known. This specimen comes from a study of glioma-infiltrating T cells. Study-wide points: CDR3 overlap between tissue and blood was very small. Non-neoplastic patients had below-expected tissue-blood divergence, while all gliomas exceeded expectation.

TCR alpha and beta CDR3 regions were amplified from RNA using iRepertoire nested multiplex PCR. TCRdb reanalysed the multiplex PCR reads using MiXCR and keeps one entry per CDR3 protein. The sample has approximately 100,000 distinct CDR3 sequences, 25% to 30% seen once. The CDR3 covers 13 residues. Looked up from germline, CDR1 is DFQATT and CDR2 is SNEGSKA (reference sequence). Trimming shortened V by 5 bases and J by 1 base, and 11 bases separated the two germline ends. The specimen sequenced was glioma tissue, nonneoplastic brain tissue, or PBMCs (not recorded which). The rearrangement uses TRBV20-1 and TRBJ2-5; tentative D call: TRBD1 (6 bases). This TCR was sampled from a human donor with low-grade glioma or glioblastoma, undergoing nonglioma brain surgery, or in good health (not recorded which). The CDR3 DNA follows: TGCAGTGCTCACAGGGATTTCCAAGAGACCCAGTACTTC. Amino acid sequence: CSAHRDFQETQYF.